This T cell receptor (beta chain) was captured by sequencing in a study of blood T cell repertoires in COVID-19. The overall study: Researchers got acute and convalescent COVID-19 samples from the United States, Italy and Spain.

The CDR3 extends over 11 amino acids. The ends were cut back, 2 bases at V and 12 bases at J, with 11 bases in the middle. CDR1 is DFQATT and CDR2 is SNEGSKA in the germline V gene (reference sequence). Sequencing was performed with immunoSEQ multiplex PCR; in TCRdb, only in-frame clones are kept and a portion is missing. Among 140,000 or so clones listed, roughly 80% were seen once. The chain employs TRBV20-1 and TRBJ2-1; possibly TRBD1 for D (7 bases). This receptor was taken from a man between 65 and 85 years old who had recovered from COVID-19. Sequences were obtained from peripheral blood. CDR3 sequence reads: CSARRGDRQFF. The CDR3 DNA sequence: TGCAGTGCTAGAAGGGGGGACAGGCAGTTCTTC.